Following are 16 T cell receptor beta chains from one sample sequenced in a study of T-cell reconstitution after alpha-beta-depleted transplantation in children. This sample's TCRbeta library carried unique molecular identifier barcodes. TCRdb recomputed calls from the PCR reads with MiXCR, one row per CDR3 protein. The sample has around 200,000 distinct CDR3 sequences; roughly 6.8% are singletons. The sample here was PBMCs from the stem cell graft donor, taken from the stem cell graft. The receptors shown here come from a human donor who donated a stem cell graft to a child with Wiskott-Aldrich syndrome.

This chain links TRBV6-4 with TRBJ2-6, with 8 nucleotides matching TRBD1. This CDR3 is 19 amino acids long. From germline, CDR1 is MRHNA and CDR2 SNTAGT. The DNA for the CDR3 is TGTACCTGCAGCCCCATACCGGGACAGGAGGCTTCTGGGGCCAACGTCCTGACTTTC. Translation: CTCSPIPGQEASGANVLTF.

This clonotype occurred many times. The genes are TRBV20-1 and TRBJ2-7; unclear D gene. This CDR3 spans 16 amino acids. Trimming took 0 bases from V and 3 from J, leaving 18 bases between them. Germline CDR1 reads DFQATT; CDR2 reads SNEGSKA (reference sequence). Here the CDR3 reads CSARDLGNYNVYEQYF. The DNA of the CDR3 is TGCAGTGCTAGAGATCTTGGGAATTATAACGTCTACGAGCAGTACTTC.

This clonotype was counted a few times. This chain connects TRBV29-1 to TRBJ1-1, with 7 bases fitting TRBD1. The CDR3 is 14 amino acids. Germline V gives CDR1 SQVTM, CDR2 ANQGSEA. After removal of 8 bases from V and 4 bases from J, the junction contained 13 bases not matched to a gene. The DNA for the CDR3 is TGCAGCTTCCGACAGGGCCAATGGGGCACTGAAGCTTTCTTT. Its translation is CSFRQGQWGTEAFF.

Many counts were recorded for this clonotype. V is TRBV13 and J is TRBJ2-5; D tentatively fits TRBD1 or TRBD2 (6 bases each). Per germline, CDR1 PRHDT and CDR2 FYEKMQ (reference sequence). V was shortened by 5 bases and J by 4 bases, with 14 bases between the two germline ends. CDR3 length equals 14 residues. The CDR3 reads CASSLEGGTETQYF. The CDR3 DNA reads as TGTGCCAGCAGCCTAGAGGGGGGAACAGAGACCCAGTACTTC.

This clonotype was picked up many times. V gene TRBV24-1 combines with J gene TRBJ2-7; D gene uncertain. The CDR3 runs 13 residues. Trimming pared 8 bases from V and 0 bases from J, leaving 10 bases between. Germline assignment: CDR1 KGHDR and CDR2 SFDVKD. The CDR3 is CATTKSNSYEQYF. The CDR3 DNA follows: TGTGCCACCACAAAGTCGAACTCCTACGAGCAGTACTTC.

This clonotype was picked up many times. The chain combines TRBV20-1 with TRBJ2-2; weak D call: TRBD2 (5 bases). The germline V and J ends were trimmed by 0 bases and 0 bases, with 14 bases remaining between them. Per the germline V gene, CDR1 is DFQATT and CDR2 is SNEGSKA (reference sequence). This CDR3 is built from 17 residues. CDR3 DNA sequence: TGCAGTGCTAGAGACATTAGGACTGACCCGAACACCGGGGAGCTGTTTTTT. It is translated as CSARDIRTDPNTGELFF.

This clonotype came up a few times. The CDR3 reads CASSQELVDTQYF. CDR3 sequence (DNA): TGTGCCAGCAGCCAAGAACTAGTGGATACGCAGTATTTT. This chain connects TRBV14 to TRBJ2-3, with D perhaps TRBD2 (5 bases). Germline V lookup: CDR1 SGHDN, CDR2 FVKESK. Deletions cut 0 bases from V and 6 bases from J, with 7 bases between. The CDR3 totals 13 residues.

The CDR3 nucleotides read TGTGCCAGCAGGTCAATGTCTAGCGGAGGAAACTACGAGCAGTACTTC. Protein: CASRSMSSGGNYEQYF. The chain joins TRBV25-1 to TRBJ2-7, with 7 nucleotides matching TRBD2. Germline assignment: CDR1 MGHDK and CDR2 SYGVNS. The V segment lost 6 bases and the J segment 3 bases; nucleotides outside the gene matches: 14. The CDR3 is 16 residues long.

This clonotype was detected many times. The chain uses TRBV5-1 and TRBJ1-4, with 9 bases identical to TRBD1. J was trimmed by 10 bases and V by 0 bases; bases with no gene match: 4. This CDR3 spans 14 amino acids. The germline V gene encodes CDR1 SGHRS and CDR2 YFSETQ. CDR3 in DNA: TGCGCCAGCAGCTTGGACAGGGGGCCTGGAAAACTGTTTTTT. It translates to CASSLDRGPGKLFF.

This clonotype was seen at least ten times. The rearrangement uses TRBV5-1 and TRBJ2-3; D ambiguous. V shed 0 bases and J shed 8 bases, with 7 bases lying between them. The CDR3 is made up of 12 amino acids. Germline lookup yields CDR1 SGHRS and CDR2 YFSETQ. The CDR3 is CASSLVPGTQYF. In DNA, the CDR3 is TGCGCCAGCAGCTTGGTCCCTGGTACGCAGTATTTT.

This clonotype came up many times. V usage is TRBV6-2 or TRBV6-3 and J usage is TRBJ2-7; 8 bases are a match to TRBD1. The V and J ends lost 8 bases and 5 bases, in that order; junction bases with no gene match: 5. Germline assignment: CDR1 MNHEY and CDR2 SVGEGT. This CDR3 contains 12 residues. The CDR3 region is CASLGQGDEQYF. The CDR3 coding sequence is TGTGCCAGCCTCGGACAGGGCGACGAGCAGTACTTC.

Note on this clonotype: A much more abundant neighbour one base away suggests this may be a read error. J is TRBJ1-2 and V is TRBV20-1; D gene uncertain. Germline V gene sequence: CDR1 DFQATT, CDR2 SNEGSKA (reference sequence). V lost 5 bases, J lost 3 bases, and 10 bases lay in between. The CDR3 is 12 amino acids. The CDR3 DNA follows: TGCAGTGCTGGGAACCTCCACTATGGCTACACCTTC. It codes for CSAGNLHYGYTF.

This clonotype came up a few times. The chain is built from TRBV25-1 and TRBJ2-5; a possible D gene is TRBD2 (5 bases). The germline V and J ends were trimmed by 2 bases and 1 base, with 20 bases remaining between them. The length of the CDR3 is 18 residues. CDR1 and CDR2 (germline): MGHDK, SYGVNS. This CDR3 reads CASSERRGSWVTQETQYF. CDR3 DNA: TGTGCCAGCAGTGAACGCCGCGGGTCGTGGGTTACCCAAGAGACCCAGTACTTC.

This clonotype was seen many times. J is TRBJ2-5 and V is TRBV20-1, with 11 bases identical to TRBD1. The CDR3 is 15 residues long. The germline gives CDR1 DFQATT, CDR2 SNEGSKA (reference sequence). The V and J ends lost 5 bases and 5 bases, in that order; junction bases with no gene match: 10. CDR3 DNA sequence: TGCAGTGCTGGAAACCGGGACAGGGGGTGGGAGACCCAGTACTTC. It is translated as CSAGNRDRGWETQYF.

This clonotype was detected ten times or more. This chain links TRBV20-1 with TRBJ2-7, with 7 positions matching TRBD2. Germline CDR1 is DFQATT and CDR2 is SNEGSKA (reference sequence). CDR3 length equals 14 residues. J was trimmed by 6 bases and V by 3 bases; bases with no gene match: 11. The CDR3 protein is CSASHPAGAGEQYF. CDR3 nucleotide sequence: TGCAGTGCTAGCCACCCTGCGGGAGCGGGCGAGCAGTACTTC.

The CDR3: CASSQSGHGTDTQYF. Here the CDR3 DNA reads TGCGCCAGCAGCCAATCGGGACACGGCACAGATACGCAGTATTTT. The chain links TRBV4-1 to TRBJ2-3; D might be TRBD1 (6 bases). V dropped 2 bases and J dropped 1 base, with 10 bases sitting between them. CDR3 length: 15 amino acids. Germline CDR1 is MGHRA and CDR2 is YSYEKL.